A selection of T cell receptor beta chains follows, all from one sample in a study of post-analysis software for immune sequencing data. One entry per CDR3 protein, called by TCRdb with MiXCR from the PCR reads. The sample holds some 500,000 distinct CDR3 sequences, less than 45% seen once. The sample was blood. These receptors were collected from a girl between 5 and 17 years old with multiple sclerosis. CDR3s include the opening cysteine and the closing phenylalanine or tryptophan.

v_call,cdr3_aa
TRBV28,CASSPGQQNIQYF
TRBV6-6,CASSYGQVNTEAFF
TRBV28,CASNSYRDQETQYF
TRBV24-1,CATSDTASADGELFF
TRBV5-6,CASSPFGQTYEQYF
TRBV28,CASSLSGRSYEQYF
TRBV20-1,CSAARGWGSTDTQYF
TRBV7-3,CASSSVEQFF
TRBV10-3,CAIRRTSGRAYEQYF
TRBV2,CASLDPYTDTQYF
TRBV4-1,CASSQAGQSYQPQHF
TRBV29-1,CSAGGTRSTDTQYF
TRBV12-3/TRBV12-4,CASRPGGGYEQYF